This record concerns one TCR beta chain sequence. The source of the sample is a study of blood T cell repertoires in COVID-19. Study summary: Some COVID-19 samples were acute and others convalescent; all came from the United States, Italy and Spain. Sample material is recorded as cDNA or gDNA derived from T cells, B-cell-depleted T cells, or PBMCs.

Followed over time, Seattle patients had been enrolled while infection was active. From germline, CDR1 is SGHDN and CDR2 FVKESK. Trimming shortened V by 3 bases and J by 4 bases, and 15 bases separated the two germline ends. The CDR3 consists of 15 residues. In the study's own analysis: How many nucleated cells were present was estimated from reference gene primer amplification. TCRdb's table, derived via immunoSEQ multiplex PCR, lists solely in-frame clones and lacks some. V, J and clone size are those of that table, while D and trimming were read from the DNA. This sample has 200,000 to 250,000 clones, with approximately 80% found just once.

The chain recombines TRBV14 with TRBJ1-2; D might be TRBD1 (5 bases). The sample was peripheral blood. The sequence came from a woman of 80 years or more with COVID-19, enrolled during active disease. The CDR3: CASSQNDRGVYGYTF. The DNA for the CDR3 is TGTGCCAGCAGCCAGAACGACCGGGGGGTCTATGGCTACACCTTC.